Listed here are 24 T cell receptor beta chains from one sample, sequenced in a study of beta chain features in type 1 diabetes. General observations from the study: Type 1 diabetes patients had TCRB CDR3s that were shorter (moderately but significantly so) in all four CD4+ subsets.

The study reverse transcribed the entire isolated RNA, so it sequenced expressed TCRB transcripts. Generated by immunoSEQ multiplex PCR, the TCRdb table keeps only in-frame clones and is missing some. The sample includes 250,000 or so clones, 14% seen only once; the top ten take about 0.02%. Their antigens are not known. Sequencing was carried out using naive CD4+ T cells from blood. Receptors originate from a man aged 30 to 39 with type 1 diabetes.

V gene TRBV30 combines with J gene TRBJ2-5; 7 bases fit TRBD2. Germline assignment: CDR1 GTSNPN and CDR2 SVGIG (reference sequence). V lost 7 bases to trimming and J lost 5 bases; unmatched junction nucleotides: 10. The CDR3 covers 13 residues. CDR3 DNA: TGTGCCTTGGAGCGGGGCCCGGCTGAGACCCAGTACTTC. It encodes CALERGPAETQYF.

The chain couples TRBV6-5 to TRBJ2-7; the match to TRBD2 covers 7 bases. CDR3 size: 14 residues. The germline V gene encodes CDR1 MNHEY and CDR2 SVGAGI. V gave up 10 bases and J gave up 8 bases; unmatched junction bases: 17. The CDR3 sequence is CATLSGTRRSKQYF. CDR3 nucleotides: TGTGCCACCCTGAGCGGGACCAGGCGATCCAAGCAGTACTTC.

The genes are TRBV6-6 and TRBJ1-5; TRBD1 aligns across 9 bases. This CDR3 spans 16 amino acids. Looked up from germline, CDR1 is MNHNY and CDR2 is SVGAGI (reference sequence). Unmatched junction bases numbered 4, after V lost 2 bases and J lost 2 bases. DNA for the CDR3: TGTGCCAGCAGTTACGGGACAGGGTCGGGCAATCAGCCCCAGCATTTT. This encodes CASSYGTGSGNQPQHF.

This clone was observed a few times. This chain connects TRBV4-2 to TRBJ1-6, with TRBD1 matching over 10 bases. The J segment lost 10 bases and the V segment lost 1 base, leaving 10 bases of the junction unmatched. The CDR3 consists of 17 residues. Looked up from germline, CDR1 is LGHNA and CDR2 is YNFKEQ. CDR3 loop: CASSQAQTGGHPSPLHF. CDR3 nucleotides: TGTGCCAGCAGCCAAGCCCAGACAGGGGGCCATCCCTCACCCCTCCACTTT.

This clone was counted between two and nine times. CDR3 sequence: CASRPLAGISYEQYF. DNA for the CDR3: TGTGCCAGCAGGCCACTAGCGGGGATCTCCTACGAGCAGTACTTC. The chain employs TRBV7-9 and TRBJ2-7; 10 bases align to TRBD2. The CDR3 is made up of 15 amino acids. With 6 bases clipped from V and 0 bases from J, the junction kept 5 bases outside the gene matches. The germline CDR1 and CDR2 sequences are SEHNR and FQNEAQ (reference sequence).

This clone was seen more than once but under ten times. This chain joins TRBV5-1 and TRBJ2-7; 9 bases align to TRBD2. The germline gives CDR1 SGHRS, CDR2 YFSETQ. V was pared by 0 bases and J by 12 bases, with 13 bases of the junction left unmatched. This CDR3 is 15 amino acids long. CDR3 protein: CASSLDPGDPLAGYF. The CDR3 DNA sequence: TGCGCCAGCAGCTTGGACCCAGGGGACCCACTAGCGGGGTACTTC.

The rearrangement joins TRBV1 to TRBJ2-6; TRBD1 is taken as the D call from the table, unchecked against the DNA. TRBV1 is tagged as a pseudogene. The CDR3 runs to 18 residues. CDR3 sequence: CTSSGHCLCTKRANVLTF. CDR3 DNA sequence: TGCACCAGCAGCGGGCACTGTTTGTGCACAAAGCGGGCCAACGTCCTGACTTTC.

V is TRBV5-4 and J is TRBJ2-1, with a possible D match to TRBD1 (6 bases). The CDR3 is made up of 14 amino acids. CDR1 and CDR2 from the germline V gene are SGHNT and YYREEE (reference sequence). The ends were cut back, 2 bases at V and 5 bases at J, with 11 bases in the middle. This CDR3 reads CASSFSRGNNEQFF. In DNA form, the CDR3 reads TGTGCCAGCAGCTTCTCCAGGGGTAACAATGAGCAGTTCTTC.

The chain is built from TRBV5-1 and TRBJ2-1; 7 positions agree with TRBD1. The J segment lost 2 bases and the V segment lost 7 bases, leaving 6 bases of the junction unmatched. CDR1 is SGHRS and CDR2 is YFSETQ in the germline V gene. The CDR3 contains 14 residues. The CDR3 spells CASRPGQTYNEQFF. In DNA form, the CDR3 reads TGCGCCAGCCGGCCGGGACAGACCTACAATGAGCAGTTCTTC.

This clone was picked up a small number of times. CDR3 protein: CASSLAGISQETQYF. The CDR3 nucleotides read TGCGCCAGCAGCTTGGCGGGTATCTCCCAAGAGACCCAGTACTTC. The rearrangement joins TRBV5-1 to TRBJ2-5; D unresolved. V was clipped by 0 bases and J by 1 base, with 10 bases between them. Germline CDR1 is SGHRS and CDR2 is YFSETQ. The CDR3 sequence is 15 residues long. The whole variable domain, remainder taken from reference TRBV5-1 and TRBJ2-5, is KAGVTQTPRYLIKTRGQQVTLSCSPISGHRSVSWYQQTPGQGLQFLFEYFSETQRNKGNFPGRFSGRQFSNSRSEMNVSTLELGDSALYLCASSLAGISQETQYFGPGTRLLVL.

The chain recombines TRBV6-5 with TRBJ2-7, with 11 bases that match TRBD1. V trimming: 0 bases; J trimming: 6 bases; junction bases outside the gene matches: 4. CDR1 MNHEY and CDR2 SVGAGI come from the germline V gene. The CDR3 spans 15 residues. The CDR3 spells CASSYSPGTGGEQYF. CDR3 in DNA: TGTGCCAGCAGTTACTCCCCCGGGACAGGGGGCGAGCAGTACTTC.

This clone was seen only a few times. This rearrangement joins TRBV10-3 to TRBJ2-7; 7 bases fit TRBD2. V lost 5 bases to trimming and J lost 3 bases; unmatched junction nucleotides: 1. Germline V gene sequence: CDR1 ENHRY, CDR2 SYGVKD. This CDR3 has 12 residues. CDR3 bases: TGTGCCATCAGTAGGACTAGCTACGAGCAGTACTTC. Protein: CAISRTSYEQYF.

This clone appeared once. The CDR3 sequence is CAWTRTGIPYEQYF. The CDR3 DNA sequence: TGTGCCTGGACTAGAACAGGGATCCCCTACGAGCAGTACTTC. The J gene is TRBJ2-5, the V gene TRBV30; weak D call: TRBD1 (6 bases). The J call may be incorrect, as the DNA end agrees better with TRBJ2-7. Germline values: CDR1 GTSNPN, CDR2 SVGIG (reference sequence). This CDR3 region has 14 residues.

This chain connects TRBV7-2 to TRBJ2-7; tentative D call: TRBD1 (6 bases). V was cut by 5 bases and J by 4 bases, with 15 bases left in between. The length of the CDR3 is 14 residues. In germline, CDR1 is SGHTA, CDR2 FQGNSA. This CDR3 is CASSQRTATYEQYF. The CDR3 region has the DNA TGTGCCAGCAGCCAGAGGACAGCCACTTACGAGCAGTACTTC.

This rearrangement joins TRBV5-6 to TRBJ2-6; 7 bases line up with TRBD1. The CDR3 is 17 amino acids. The junction had 10 bases not matched to a gene; V was cut back by 4 bases and J by 3 bases. The germline V gene encodes CDR1 SGHDT and CDR2 YYEEEE. For the CDR3, the DNA is TGTGCCAGCAGCCCGACAGGGAAAGCAGGTGGGGCCAACGTCCTGACTTTC. Its protein product is CASSPTGKAGGANVLTF.

V usage is TRBV30 and J usage is TRBJ2-1, with D unresolved. The CDR3 extends over 15 amino acids. Deletions cut 2 bases from V and 1 base from J, with 12 bases between. CDR1 is GTSNPN and CDR2 is SVGIG in the germline V gene (reference sequence). CDR3 coding DNA: TGTGCCTGGAGTTCTACAGCATTGTCCTACAATGAGCAGTTCTTC. This encodes CAWSSTALSYNEQFF.

This clone was found a few times. For the CDR3, the DNA is TGTGCCAGCAGTGAAGGGCTACAGGGGTCCGGGGAGCTGTTTTTT. This codes for CASSEGLQGSGELFF. The chain uses TRBV2 and TRBJ2-2; TRBD1 agrees at 7 bases. The CDR3 is 15 amino acids. The germline V gene has CDR1 SNHLY and CDR2 FYNNEI. V gave up 1 base and J gave up 6 bases; unmatched junction bases: 5.

The V gene is TRBV5-4, the J gene TRBJ1-1; D gene unclear. The V and J ends lost 0 bases and 3 bases respectively, with 12 bases between them. Germline CDR1 SGHNT, CDR2 YYREEE (reference sequence). This CDR3 spans 15 amino acids. As DNA, the CDR3 is TGTGCCAGCAGCTTGGGAAGAGGGAGAGACACTGAAGCTTTCTTT. Translated: CASSLGRGRDTEAFF.

The rearrangement joins TRBV7-9 to TRBJ2-2; D unresolved. Germline CDR1 SEHNR, CDR2 FQNEAQ (reference sequence). V lost 5 bases to trimming and J lost 2 bases, with 12 bases between them. The CDR3 covers 15 residues. Here the CDR3 DNA reads TGTGCCAGCAGCAGAGGTGGCGGTAACACCGGGGAGCTGTTTTTT. Translating gives CASSRGGGNTGELFF.

This clone appeared a few times. This chain links TRBV18 with TRBJ2-3; D may be TRBD1 (6 bases). This CDR3 comprises 15 residues. The germline V gene encodes CDR1 KGHSH and CDR2 LQKENI. Trimming took off 2 bases at V and 2 bases at J, with 11 bases between the two ends. The CDR3 reads CASSPGQGHTDTQYF. CDR3 coding DNA: TGTGCCAGCTCACCAGGGCAGGGACACACAGATACGCAGTATTTT.

In its sample, this clone was seen a few times. The chain uses TRBV4-1 and TRBJ2-7, with TRBD2 matching over 9 bases. J lost 1 base, V lost 0 bases, and 4 bases had no gene match. Looked up from germline, CDR1 is MGHRA and CDR2 is YSYEKL. There are 16 residues in the CDR3. This CDR3 reads CASSQDPSGRSYEQYF. For the CDR3, the DNA is TGCGCCAGCAGCCAAGATCCGAGCGGGAGGTCCTACGAGCAGTACTTC.

The sample holds a few counts of this clone. V usage is TRBV30 and J usage is TRBJ1-5, with TRBD1 matching 7 bases. The J segment lost 7 bases and the V segment lost 4 bases, leaving 7 bases of the junction unmatched. This CDR3 contains 13 residues. CDR1 is GTSNPN, CDR2 SVGIG, per germline (reference sequence). The CDR3 region is CAWTGGRGQPQHF. Written as DNA, the CDR3 is TGTGCCTGGACAGGGGGAAGAGGGCAGCCCCAGCATTTT.

The chain carries TRBV6-1 and TRBJ2-7, with 10 bases matching TRBD1. This CDR3 spans 15 amino acids. Germline V lookup: CDR1 MNHNS, CDR2 SASEGT. V was pared by 6 bases and J by 2 bases, with 7 bases of the junction left unmatched. The CDR3 reads CASRRPGQGTYEQYF. DNA for the CDR3: TGTGCCAGCAGGCGGCCGGGACAGGGGACCTACGAGCAGTACTTC.

The table lists this clone with a few counts. The chain couples TRBV5-1 to TRBJ2-3, with 11 nucleotides matching TRBD1. The V gene's germline CDR1 is SGHRS and CDR2 YFSETQ. The CDR3 runs to 15 residues. Trimming took 4 bases from V and 3 from J; bases not matched to a gene: 4. DNA for the CDR3: TGCGCCAGCAGCATCCGGGACAGGGGGACAGATACGCAGTATTTT. Translating gives CASSIRDRGTDTQYF.